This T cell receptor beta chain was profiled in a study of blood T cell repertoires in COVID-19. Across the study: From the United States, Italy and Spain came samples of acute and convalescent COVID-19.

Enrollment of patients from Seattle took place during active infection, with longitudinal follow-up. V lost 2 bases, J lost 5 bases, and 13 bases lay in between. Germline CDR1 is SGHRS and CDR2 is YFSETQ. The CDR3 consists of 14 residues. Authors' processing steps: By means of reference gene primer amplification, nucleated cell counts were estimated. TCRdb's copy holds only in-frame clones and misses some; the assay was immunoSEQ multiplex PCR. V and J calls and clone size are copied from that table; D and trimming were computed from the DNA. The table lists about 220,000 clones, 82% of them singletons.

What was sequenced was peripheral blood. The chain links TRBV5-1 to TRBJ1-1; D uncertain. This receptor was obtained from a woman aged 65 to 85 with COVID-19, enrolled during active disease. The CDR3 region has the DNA TGCGCCAGCAGCTTAGAGGCAAACCCTACTGAAGCTTTCTTT. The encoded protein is CASSLEANPTEAFF.